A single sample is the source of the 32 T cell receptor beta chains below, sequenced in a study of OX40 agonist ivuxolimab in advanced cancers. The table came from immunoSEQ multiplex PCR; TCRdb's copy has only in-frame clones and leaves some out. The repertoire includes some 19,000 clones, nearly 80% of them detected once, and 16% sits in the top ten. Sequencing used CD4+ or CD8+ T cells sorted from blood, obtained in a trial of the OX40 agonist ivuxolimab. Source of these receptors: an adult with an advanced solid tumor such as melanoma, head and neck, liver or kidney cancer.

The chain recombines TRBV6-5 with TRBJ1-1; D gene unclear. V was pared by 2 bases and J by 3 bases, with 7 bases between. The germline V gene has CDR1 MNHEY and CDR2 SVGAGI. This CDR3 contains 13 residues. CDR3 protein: CASSYEPDTEAFF. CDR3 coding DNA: TGTGCCAGCAGTTACGAACCGGACACTGAAGCTTTCTTT.

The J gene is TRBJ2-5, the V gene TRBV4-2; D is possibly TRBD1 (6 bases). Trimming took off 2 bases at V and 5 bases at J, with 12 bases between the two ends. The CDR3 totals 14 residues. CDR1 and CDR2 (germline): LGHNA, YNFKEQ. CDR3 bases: TGTGCCAGCAGCCAAACAGGGTTAGGGGAGACCCAGTACTTC. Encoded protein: CASSQTGLGETQYF.

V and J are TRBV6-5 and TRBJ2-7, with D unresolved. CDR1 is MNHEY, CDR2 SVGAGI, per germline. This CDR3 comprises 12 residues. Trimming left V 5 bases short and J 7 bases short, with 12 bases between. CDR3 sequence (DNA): TGTGCCAGCAGTGACGGCCCCCGGGAGCAGTACTTC. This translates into CASSDGPREQYF.

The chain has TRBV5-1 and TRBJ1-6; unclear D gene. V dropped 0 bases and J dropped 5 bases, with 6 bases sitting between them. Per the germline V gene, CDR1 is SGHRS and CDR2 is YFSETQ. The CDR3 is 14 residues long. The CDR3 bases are TGCGCCAGCAGCTTGGTTCCAGATAATTCACCCCTCCACTTT. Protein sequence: CASSLVPDNSPLHF.

CDR3 sequence: CASSIDYGQEAFF. CDR3 DNA sequence: TGTGCCAGTAGTATAGATTACGGACAGGAAGCTTTCTTT. The V gene is TRBV19, the J gene TRBJ1-1, with D perhaps matching TRBD1 (6 bases). V was pared by 0 bases and J by 8 bases, with 10 bases between. Looked up from germline, CDR1 is LNHDA and CDR2 is SQIVND (reference sequence). The CDR3 is made up of 13 amino acids.

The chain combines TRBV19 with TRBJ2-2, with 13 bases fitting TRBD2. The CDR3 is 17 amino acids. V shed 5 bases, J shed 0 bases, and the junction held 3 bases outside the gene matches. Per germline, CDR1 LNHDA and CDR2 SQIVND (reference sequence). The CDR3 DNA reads TGTGCCAGTAGTCCTGGGACTAGCGGGACGAACACCGGGGAGCTGTTTTTT. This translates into CASSPGTSGTNTGELFF.

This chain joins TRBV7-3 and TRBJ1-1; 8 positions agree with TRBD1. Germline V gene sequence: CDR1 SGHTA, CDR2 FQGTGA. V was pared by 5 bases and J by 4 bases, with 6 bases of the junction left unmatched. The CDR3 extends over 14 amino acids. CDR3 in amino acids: CASSPQGASTEAFF. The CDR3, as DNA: TGTGCCAGCAGCCCGCAGGGGGCGAGCACTGAAGCTTTCTTT.

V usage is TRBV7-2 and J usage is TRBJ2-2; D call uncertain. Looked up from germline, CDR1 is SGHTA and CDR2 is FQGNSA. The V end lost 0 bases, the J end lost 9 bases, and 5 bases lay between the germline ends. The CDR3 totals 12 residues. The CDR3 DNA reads TGTGCCAGCAGCTTAGCAGGTCGGGAGCTGTTTTTT. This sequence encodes CASSLAGRELFF. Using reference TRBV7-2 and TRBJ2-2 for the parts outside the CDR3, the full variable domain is GAGVSQSPSNKVTEKGKDVELRCDPISGHTALYWYRQSLGQGLEFLIYFQGNSAPDKSGLPSDRFSAERTGGSVSTLTIQRTQQEDSAVYLCASSLAGRELFFGEGSRLTVL.

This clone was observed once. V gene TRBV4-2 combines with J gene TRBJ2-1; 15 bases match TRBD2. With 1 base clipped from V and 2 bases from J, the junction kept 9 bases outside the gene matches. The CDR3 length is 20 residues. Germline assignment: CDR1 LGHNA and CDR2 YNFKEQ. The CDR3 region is CASSQVGLAGGPNTYNEQFF. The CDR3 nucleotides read TGTGCCAGCAGCCAAGTGGGACTAGCGGGGGGCCCAAATACCTACAATGAGCAGTTCTTC.

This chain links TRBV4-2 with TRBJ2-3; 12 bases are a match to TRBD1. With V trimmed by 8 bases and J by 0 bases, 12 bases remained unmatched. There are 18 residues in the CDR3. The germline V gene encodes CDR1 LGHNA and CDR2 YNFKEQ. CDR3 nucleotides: TGTGCCAGCTCCCTCTGGGGACAGGGGGCTTCGAGCACAGATACGCAGTATTTT. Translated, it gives CASSLWGQGASSTDTQYF.

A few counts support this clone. The DNA of the CDR3 is TGTGCCAGCAGTGAAGCGGGCTCTGGGGCCAACGTCCTGACTTTC. It encodes CASSEAGSGANVLTF. The chain links TRBV6-1 to TRBJ2-6; D unclear. V lost 0 bases and J 0 bases, leaving 3 bases between the germline ends. This CDR3 is built from 15 residues. The germline V gene encodes CDR1 MNHNS and CDR2 SASEGT.

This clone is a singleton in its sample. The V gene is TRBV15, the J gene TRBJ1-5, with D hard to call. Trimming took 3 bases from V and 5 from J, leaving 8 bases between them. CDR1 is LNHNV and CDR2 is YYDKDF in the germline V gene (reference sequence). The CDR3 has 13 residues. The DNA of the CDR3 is TGTGCCACCAGCAGCCAGCCTTATCAGCCCCAGCATTTT. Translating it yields CATSSQPYQPQHF.

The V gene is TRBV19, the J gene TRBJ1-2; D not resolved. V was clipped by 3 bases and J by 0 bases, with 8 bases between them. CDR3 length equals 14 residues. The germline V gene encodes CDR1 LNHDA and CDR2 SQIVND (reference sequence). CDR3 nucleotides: TGTGCCAGTAGTATTTTGCCGACTAACTATGGCTACACCTTC. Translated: CASSILPTNYGYTF.

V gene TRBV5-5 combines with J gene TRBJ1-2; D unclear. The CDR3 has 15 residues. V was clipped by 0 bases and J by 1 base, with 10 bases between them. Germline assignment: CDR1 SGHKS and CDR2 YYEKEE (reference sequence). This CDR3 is CASSLDRADNYGYTF. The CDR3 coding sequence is TGTGCCAGCAGCTTGGATAGGGCGGATAACTATGGCTACACCTTC.

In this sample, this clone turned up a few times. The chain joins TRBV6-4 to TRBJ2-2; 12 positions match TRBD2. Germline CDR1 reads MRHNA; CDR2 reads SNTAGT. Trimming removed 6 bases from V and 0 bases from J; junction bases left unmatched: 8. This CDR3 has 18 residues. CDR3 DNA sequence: TGTGCCAGCAGCGCCGGACTAGCGGGACCACCGAACACCGGGGAGCTGTTTTTT. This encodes CASSAGLAGPPNTGELFF.

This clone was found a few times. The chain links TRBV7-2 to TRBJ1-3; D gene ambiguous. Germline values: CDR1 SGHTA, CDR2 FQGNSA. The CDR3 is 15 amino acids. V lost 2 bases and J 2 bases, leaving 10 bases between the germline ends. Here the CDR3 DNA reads TGTGCCAGCAGCTTACCAGGCAGCCCTGGAAACACCATATATTTT. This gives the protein CASSLPGSPGNTIYF. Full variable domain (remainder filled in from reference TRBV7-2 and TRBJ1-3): GAGVSQSPSNKVTEKGKDVELRCDPISGHTALYWYRQSLGQGLEFLIYFQGNSAPDKSGLPSDRFSAERTGGSVSTLTIQRTQQEDSAVYLCASSLPGSPGNTIYFGEGSWLTVV.

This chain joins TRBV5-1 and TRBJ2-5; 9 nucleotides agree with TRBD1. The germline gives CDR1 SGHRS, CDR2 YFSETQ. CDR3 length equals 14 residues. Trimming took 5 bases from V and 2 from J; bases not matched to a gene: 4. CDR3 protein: CASSRDRGQETQYF. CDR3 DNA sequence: TGCGCCAGCAGTCGAGACAGGGGGCAAGAGACCCAGTACTTC.

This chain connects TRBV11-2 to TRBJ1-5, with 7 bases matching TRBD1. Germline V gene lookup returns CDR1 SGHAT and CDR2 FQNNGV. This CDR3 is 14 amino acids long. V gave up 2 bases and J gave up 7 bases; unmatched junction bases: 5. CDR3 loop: CASSLTGVLQPQHF. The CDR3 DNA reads TGTGCCAGCAGCTTAACAGGGGTGCTCCAGCCCCAGCATTTT.

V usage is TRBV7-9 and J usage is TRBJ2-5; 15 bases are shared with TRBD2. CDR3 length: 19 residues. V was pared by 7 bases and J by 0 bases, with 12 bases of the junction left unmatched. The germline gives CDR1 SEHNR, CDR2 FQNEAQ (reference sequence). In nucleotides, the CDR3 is TGTGCCAGCAACCCAGTTCGGACTAGCGGGGGGGCGTACCAAGAGACCCAGTACTTC. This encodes CASNPVRTSGGAYQETQYF. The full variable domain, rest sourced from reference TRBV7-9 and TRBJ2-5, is DTGVSQNPRHKITKRGQNVTFRCDPISEHNRLYWYRQTLGQGPEFLTYFQNEAQLEKSRLLSDRFSAERPKGSFSTLEIQRTEQGDSAMYLCASNPVRTSGGAYQETQYFGPGTRLLVL.

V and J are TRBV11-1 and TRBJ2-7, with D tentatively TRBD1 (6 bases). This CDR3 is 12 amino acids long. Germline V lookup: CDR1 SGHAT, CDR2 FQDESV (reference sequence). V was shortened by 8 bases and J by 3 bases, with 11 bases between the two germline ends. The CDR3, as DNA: TGTGCCAGCGGGAGACAGGTCTACGAGCAGTACTTC. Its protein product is CASGRQVYEQYF.

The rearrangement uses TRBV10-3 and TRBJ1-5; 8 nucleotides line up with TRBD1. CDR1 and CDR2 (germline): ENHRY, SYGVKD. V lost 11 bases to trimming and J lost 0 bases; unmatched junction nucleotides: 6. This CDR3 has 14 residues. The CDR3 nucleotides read TGTGCCGTAGGGACAGGAGATAGCAATCAGCCCCAGCATTTT. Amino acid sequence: CAVGTGDSNQPQHF.

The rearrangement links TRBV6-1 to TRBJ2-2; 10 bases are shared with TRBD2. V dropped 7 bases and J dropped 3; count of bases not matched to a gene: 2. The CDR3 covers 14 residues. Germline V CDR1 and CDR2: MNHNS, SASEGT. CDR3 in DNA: TGTGCCAGCACTGGACTAGCGGACACCGGGGAGCTGTTTTTT. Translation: CASTGLADTGELFF.

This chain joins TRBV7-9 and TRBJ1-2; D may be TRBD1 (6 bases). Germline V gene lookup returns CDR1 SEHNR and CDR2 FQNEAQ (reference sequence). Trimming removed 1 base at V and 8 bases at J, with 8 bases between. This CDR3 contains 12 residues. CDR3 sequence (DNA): TGTGCCAGCAGCTTAGAAGGGGGGGGCTACACCTTC. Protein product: CASSLEGGGYTF.

CDR3 loop: CAWNPSSWANVLTF. The CDR3 coding sequence is TGTGCCTGGAATCCCTCTAGCTGGGCCAACGTCCTGACTTTC. J is TRBJ2-6 and V is TRBV30, with D perhaps TRBD2 (5 bases). Germline values: CDR1 GTSNPN, CDR2 SVGIG (reference sequence). The CDR3 sequence is 14 residues long. The germline V and J ends were trimmed by 4 bases and 5 bases, with 12 bases remaining between them.

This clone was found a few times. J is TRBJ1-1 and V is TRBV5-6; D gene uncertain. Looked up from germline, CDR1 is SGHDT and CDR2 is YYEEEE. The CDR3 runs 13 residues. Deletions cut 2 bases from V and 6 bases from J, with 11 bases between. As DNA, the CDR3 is TGTGCCAGCAGCTTTAACTGGGGATCTGAAGCTTTCTTT. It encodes CASSFNWGSEAFF. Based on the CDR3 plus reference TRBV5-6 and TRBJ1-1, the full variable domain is DAGVTQSPTHLIKTRGQQVTLRCSPKSGHDTVSWYQQALGQGPQFIFQYYEEEERQRGNFPDRFSGHQFPNYSSELNVNALLLGDSALYLCASSFNWGSEAFFGQGTRLTVV.

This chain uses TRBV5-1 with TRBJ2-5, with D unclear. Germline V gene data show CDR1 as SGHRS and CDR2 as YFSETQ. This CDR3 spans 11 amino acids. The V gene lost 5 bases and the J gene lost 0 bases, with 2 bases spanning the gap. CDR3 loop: CASRNQETQYF. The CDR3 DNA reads TGCGCCAGCAGGAACCAAGAGACCCAGTACTTC.

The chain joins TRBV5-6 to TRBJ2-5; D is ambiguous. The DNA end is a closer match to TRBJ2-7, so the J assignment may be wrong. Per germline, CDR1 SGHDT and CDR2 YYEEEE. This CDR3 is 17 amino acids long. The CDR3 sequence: CASSSNTISARSYEQYF. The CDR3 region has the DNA TGTGCCAGCAGCTCCAATACAATTTCGGCAAGGTCCTACGAGCAGTACTTC.

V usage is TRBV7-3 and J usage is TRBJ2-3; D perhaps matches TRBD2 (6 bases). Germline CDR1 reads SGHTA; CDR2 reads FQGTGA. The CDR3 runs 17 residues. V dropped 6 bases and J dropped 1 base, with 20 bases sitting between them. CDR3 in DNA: TGTGCCAGCAGTAGAGGGGCTAGCGTTCAAGGCACAGATACGCAGTATTTT. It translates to CASSRGASVQGTDTQYF. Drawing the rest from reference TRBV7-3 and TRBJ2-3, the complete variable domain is GAGVSQTPSNKVTEKGKYVELRCDPISGHTALYWYRQSLGQGPEFLIYFQGTGAADDSGLPNDRFFAVRPEGSVSTLKIQRTERGDSAVYLCASSRGASVQGTDTQYFGPGTRLTVL.

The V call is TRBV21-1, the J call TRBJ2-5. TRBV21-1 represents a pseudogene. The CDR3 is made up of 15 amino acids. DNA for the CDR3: TGTGCCAGCAGCACTAAACTAGGGGTTTATGAGACCCAGTACTTC. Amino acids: CASSTKLGVYETQYF.

The CDR3 loop reads CASSRVMNTEAFF. For the CDR3, the DNA is TGTGCCAGCAGCAGGGTGATGAACACTGAAGCTTTCTTT. The chain uses TRBV6-4 and TRBJ1-1; TRBD1 might be the D (5 bases). With 6 bases removed from V and 0 bases from J, the gap between germline ends came to 8 bases. Germline V gene sequence: CDR1 MRHNA, CDR2 SNTAGT. The CDR3 is 13 residues long.

For the CDR3, the DNA is TGTGCCAGCAGCTTAGAACGCAATGAGCAGTTCTTC. Protein sequence: CASSLERNEQFF. This chain connects TRBV11-3 to TRBJ2-1; D gene ambiguous. Trimming removed 0 bases from V and 6 bases from J, with 3 bases in between. Germline CDR1 and CDR2: SGHNT and YENEEA. The length of the CDR3 is 12 residues.

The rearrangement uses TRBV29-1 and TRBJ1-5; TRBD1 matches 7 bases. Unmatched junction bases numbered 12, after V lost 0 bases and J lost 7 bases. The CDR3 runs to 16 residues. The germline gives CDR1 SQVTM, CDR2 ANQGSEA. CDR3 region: CSVEDRQGGRRQPQHF. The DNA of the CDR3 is TGCAGCGTTGAAGATCGCCAGGGGGGGAGGCGACAGCCCCAGCATTTT.